Each of the 4 T cell receptor beta chains below was sequenced from the same sample in a study of cytomegalovirus exposure and HLA in healthy donors. The method was immunoSEQ multiplex PCR; TCRdb's version includes in-frame clones alone and lacks a portion of them. The top ten hold about 2.2% of the sample, which has tens of thousands of clones, over 90% seen once. Sequencing was carried out using PBMCs. Source of these receptors: a young man in good health and CMV-seronegative.

V and J are TRBV30 and TRBJ1-1; maybe TRBD1 (6 bases). Trimming took 5 bases from V and 4 from J, leaving 11 bases between them. Germline V gene data show CDR1 as GTSNPN and CDR2 as SVGIG (reference sequence). The CDR3 runs 12 residues. The CDR3 spells CAWHRVSTEAFF. CDR3 bases: TGTGCCTGGCACAGGGTGAGCACTGAAGCTTTCTTT.

J is TRBJ1-1 and V is TRBV28; 7 positions agree with TRBD1. The CDR3 runs to 16 residues. Trimming took 7 bases from V and 13 from J; bases not matched to a gene: 24. From germline, CDR1 is MDHEN and CDR2 SYDVKM. The CDR3 spells CASTLAQPLDRDSHFF. The CDR3 DNA reads as TGTGCCAGCACTCTTGCCCAACCCCTTGACCGGGACAGCCATTTCTTT.

The chain is built from TRBV7-9 and TRBJ2-4; D gene ambiguous. The CDR3 is 17 residues long. Deletions cut 1 base from V and 0 bases from J, with 13 bases between. Germline CDR1 and CDR2: SEHNR and FQNEAQ (reference sequence). CDR3: CASSLGALTLAKNIQYF. The CDR3 DNA reads TGTGCCAGCAGCTTAGGGGCGCTAACTCTAGCCAAAAACATTCAGTACTTC.

The chain joins TRBV2 to TRBJ1-4; perhaps TRBD1 as D (5 bases). CDR3 length: 16 residues. Germline V CDR1 and CDR2: SNHLY, FYNNEI. The ends were cut back, 8 bases at V and 0 bases at J, with 16 bases in the middle. CDR3 region: CASCETDLTTNEKLFF. CDR3 in DNA: TGTGCCAGCTGCGAGACAGATCTCACAACTAATGAAAAACTGTTTTTT.